Listed below are T cell receptor beta chains from one sample, sequenced in a study of T cells expressing NK-cell markers. TCRdb reprocessed the 5' RACE reads and keeps a single row for each CDR3 protein, giving no DNA. The listing records 400,000 to 450,000 distinct CDR3 sequences. Sequencing was performed on blood T cells: a sorted CD56 or NKG2C T cell subset, CD4+ or CD8+ T cells, or bulk PBMC T cells (not recorded which). These receptors were taken from a woman between 18 and 70 years old in good health. CDR3s include the opening cysteine and the closing phenylalanine or tryptophan. Each record gives: V gene, J gene, CDR3 protein.

>TRBV7-9|TRBJ2-1
CASSLRFGDEQFF
>TRBV20-1|TRBJ1-5
CSARVSAGQPQHF
>TRBV4-1|TRBJ2-2
CASSQDSTRNGELFF
>TRBV5-1|TRBJ2-7
CASSVTKSYEQYF
>TRBV20-1|TRBJ1-1
CSASATPGHGRGGHYEAFF
>TRBV7-3|TRBJ1-6
CASSMTGGGSPLHF
>TRBV5-1|TRBJ1-6
CASSFGTGVNSPLHF
>TRBV6-1|TRBJ2-5
CASSQGARETQYF
>TRBV10-3|TRBJ1-2
CAIRGDSPNYGYTF
>TRBV5-1|TRBJ2-6
CASSLAGVSGANVLTF
>TRBV5-5|TRBJ2-5
CASSLGGSAGQETQYF
>TRBV11-2|TRBJ1-1
CASSISRGEAFF
>TRBV15|TRBJ2-5
CATRSGQGGETQYF
>TRBV7-8|TRBJ2-7
CASSFEDPPYEQYF
>TRBV29-1|TRBJ2-1
CSVLKAGGLPNEQFF
>TRBV11-2|TRBJ2-5
CASSLGAGPGETQYF
>TRBV7-2|TRBJ2-5
CASSSLTSGRETQYF
>TRBV7-9|TRBJ2-1
CASSLGSGNEQFF
>TRBV20-1|TRBJ2-1
CSAPLAGIINEQFF
>TRBV20-1|TRBJ2-3
CSAHPGGDTQYF
>TRBV4-3|TRBJ1-2
CASSQEAGGQGTFNYGYTF
>TRBV2|TRBJ2-2
CATRPGRTPGELFF
>TRBV7-2|TRBJ2-5
CASSSLGTLYQETQYF